This T cell receptor beta chain was observed in a study of Graves' ophthalmopathy and Graves' hyperthyroidism. V was shortened by 4 bases and J by 13 bases, with 10 bases between the two germline ends. CDR3 size: 10 residues. Germline assignment: CDR1 SNHLY and CDR2 FYNNEI. Using RNA transcripts, the TCR beta CDR3 regions were amplified. A first-round RT-PCR used HTBI primers, followed by a second-round multiplex PCR. From the multiplex PCR reads, TCRdb called clonotypes with MiXCR, one entry per CDR3 protein. The table includes about 420,000 distinct CDR3 sequences, around 20% detected once. The sequence came from a woman in her late teens or twenties with stable Graves' hyperthyroidism. Material: peripheral blood. The chain links TRBV2 to TRBJ2-5; perhaps TRBD2 as D (6 bases). CDR3 nucleotides: TGTGCCAGCAGTGGTCAGGGAGGGTACTTC. Residues: CASSGQGGYF.